The clone carrying this T cell receptor (beta chain) came up many times. Its antigen is unknown. The data originate from a study of lung T cells in sarcoidosis with Löfgren's syndrome. Study findings and constraints: These T cells possibly recognize a putative, unidentified sarcoidosis-associated antigen. The most expanded V genes in Löfgren's patients were reportedly TRAV12-1 and TRBV2.

One entry per CDR3 protein, called by TCRdb with MiXCR from the reads. The sample comprises tens of thousands of distinct CDR3 sequences, 21% of which are singletons, and about 2.3% rests with the top ten. This CDR3 is 13 amino acids long. Germline-derived CDR1 and CDR2 are MDHEN and SYDVKM. V was cut by 6 bases and J by 2 bases, with 7 bases left in between. V and J are TRBV28 and TRBJ2-2; the D is unclear. This clonotype originated in a human donor with sarcoidosis (Löfgren's syndrome or another form), or a control subject (not recorded which). The specimen was CD4+ T cells from PBMCs. The CDR3 region is CASSVINTGELFF. The CDR3 nucleotides are TGTGCCAGCAGCGTTATAAACACCGGGGAGCTGTTTTTT. The full variable domain, its missing parts supplied by reference TRBV28 and TRBJ2-2, is DVKVTQSSRYLVKRTGEKVFLECVQDMDHENMFWYRQDPGLGLRLIYFSYDVKMKEKGDIPEGYSVSREKKERFSLILESASTNQTSMYLCASSVINTGELFFGEGSRLTVL.